These T cell receptor beta chains were read from a single sample in a study of blood T cell repertoires in COVID-19. Data came from immunoSEQ multiplex PCR; TCRdb stores just in-frame clones and leaves some out. Here the sample spans approximately 460,000 clones, roughly 89% being singletons. Sequencing was performed on peripheral blood. The receptor set was obtained from a man between 18 and 29 years old with COVID-19, enrolled during active disease. Both conserved end residues are part of each CDR3. D genes are given only for firm matches. Clone size is shown for a subset of rows, as once, few, many or a class of expanded clone.

V gene	D gene	J gene	clone size	CDR3 protein	CDR3 DNA
TRBV14	.	TRBJ2-2	.	CASSQDLEAGELFF	TGTGCCAGCAGCCAAGATCTAGAGGCCGGGGAGCTGTTTTTT
TRBV29-1	TRBD1	TRBJ2-1	.	CSVTGGPSYNEQFF	TGCAGCGTGACAGGGGGTCCCTCCTACAATGAGCAGTTCTTC
TRBV4-1	TRBD1	TRBJ1-5	few	CASRATGGVNQPQHF	TGCGCCAGCAGGGCTACAGGGGGCGTCAATCAGCCCCAGCATTTT
TRBV19	TRBD1	TRBJ2-3	.	CASSNNRGLATDTQYF	TGTGCCAGTAGTAATAACAGGGGGCTGGCCACAGATACGCAGTATTTT
TRBV27	.	TRBJ2-7	few	CASSLDNRVGYEQYF	TGTGCCAGCAGTTTAGATAACAGGGTGGGCTACGAGCAGTACTTC
TRBV7-6	.	TRBJ2-2	.	CASSLEGEWGTNTGELFF	TGTGCCAGCAGCTTAGAGGGCGAGTGGGGGACTAACACCGGGGAGCTGTTTTTT
TRBV3-1/TRBV3-2	.	TRBJ1-6	.	CASSQGGGGSPLHF	TGTGCCAGCAGCCAAGGAGGGGGGGGTTCACCCCTCCACTTT
TRBV28	TRBD1	TRBJ1-1	.	CASRKTGAYTEAFF	TGTGCCAGCAGAAAGACAGGGGCCTACACTGAAGCTTTCTTT
TRBV2	.	TRBJ2-1	once	CASGVGPYNEQFF	TGTGCCAGCGGGGTGGGGCCTTACAATGAGCAGTTCTTC
TRBV6-6	TRBD1	TRBJ1-5	few	CATKKGTANQPQHF	TGTGCCACGAAAAAAGGGACAGCCAATCAGCCCCAGCATTTT
TRBV2	.	TRBJ2-2	once	CASLFGGGGELFF	TGTGCCAGCCTATTCGGGGGTGGCGGGGAGCTGTTTTTT
TRBV30	.	TRBJ1-1	.	CAWSELVNRANTEAFF	TGTGCCTGGAGTGAATTAGTTAACAGGGCGAACACTGAAGCTTTCTTT
TRBV10-2	.	TRBJ1-2	once	CASSPDNNYGYTF	TGCGCCAGCAGCCCGGACAACAACTATGGCTACACCTTC